Shown below are 18 T cell receptor beta chains from a single sample sequenced in a study of blood T cells in healthy people across ages. A J-beta primer mix and a sample-barcoded 5' primer were used in a second PCR of roughly 7 to 12 cycles. Using its own MiXCR run on the 5' RACE reads, TCRdb lists one record per CDR3 protein. The top ten clones hold approximately 10% of a sample with 1.5 million to 2 million distinct CDR3 sequences, about 32% of them seen once. Sequencing was performed on blood. Source of these receptors: a woman in her twenties or thirties in good health.

This clonotype was counted a few times. V gene TRBV20-1 combines with J gene TRBJ2-1, with D unresolved. The V end was cut by 2 bases, the J end by 0 bases, with 14 bases between. There are 16 residues in the CDR3. The germline V gene encodes CDR1 DFQATT and CDR2 SNEGSKA (reference sequence). The CDR3 DNA follows: TGCAGTGCTAGAATTAGCACGAGTAGCTCCTACAATGAGCAGTTCTTC. Protein: CSARISTSSSYNEQFF.

V is TRBV6-5 and J is TRBJ1-1, with D perhaps TRBD1 (6 bases). Germline assignment: CDR1 MNHEY and CDR2 SVGAGI. The CDR3 extends over 17 amino acids. Trimming removed 4 bases from V and 3 bases from J, with 21 bases in between. CDR3 in DNA: TGTGCCAGCAGTTCCTACCCGCTGGCAGGGGAGGACACTGAAGCTTTCTTT. Its protein is CASSSYPLAGEDTEAFF.

V usage is TRBV7-2 and J usage is TRBJ2-1; D not resolved. The CDR3 spans 12 residues. The V gene lost 1 base and the J gene lost 12 bases, with 10 bases spanning the gap. Germline V gene lookup returns CDR1 SGHTA and CDR2 FQGNSA. CDR3 coding DNA: TGTGCCAGCAGCTTAGGGGTGTTACCGCAGTTCTTC. Residues: CASSLGVLPQFF.

This clonotype was observed a handful of times. The chain links TRBV27 to TRBJ2-7, with D perhaps given as TRBD1 or TRBD2 (7 bases each). Germline CDR1 reads MNHEY; CDR2 reads SMNVEV (reference sequence). This CDR3 is 14 amino acids long. Trimming stripped 5 bases from V and 3 bases from J, with 14 bases between. The CDR3 sequence: CASSRQGGIYEQYF. In nucleotides, the CDR3 is TGTGCCAGCAGTCGGCAGGGGGGGATCTACGAGCAGTACTTC.

The gene calls are TRBV29-1 and TRBJ1-2; D is undetermined. V gave up 6 bases and J gave up 3 bases, with 11 bases separating them. The CDR3 has 12 amino acids. CDR1 and CDR2 from the germline V gene are SQVTM and ANQGSEA. CDR3 in DNA: TGCAGCGTCCTCCCTGAGGACTATGGCTACACCTTC. It encodes CSVLPEDYGYTF.

In the case of this clonotype: A read error may produce the germline difference seen at one junction end. The chain's CDR3 is CASSSGSKGSYNEQFF. The CDR3 nucleotides are TGTGCCAGTAGTTCGGGGTCCAAAGGGTCCTACAATGAGCAGTTCTTC. The rearrangement joins TRBV27 to TRBJ2-1, with D perhaps matching TRBD2 (5 bases). This CDR3 is built from 16 residues. The V gene's germline CDR1 is MNHEY and CDR2 SMNVEV (reference sequence).

The sample holds a few counts of this clonotype. The chain carries TRBV20-1 and TRBJ1-2; D is ambiguous. The CDR3 is 16 amino acids. CDR1 is DFQATT and CDR2 is SNEGSKA in the germline V gene (reference sequence). Trimming left V 3 bases short and J 2 bases short, with 19 bases between. The CDR3 nucleotides read TGCAGTGCTAGCCCCACCTTCGCAGTGACCAACTATGGCTACACCTTC. This sequence encodes CSASPTFAVTNYGYTF.

CDR3 region: CASSQLVGVSTDTQYF. In nucleotides, the CDR3 is TGTGCCAGCAGCCAACTCGTAGGGGTTTCCACAGATACGCAGTATTTT. The chain uses TRBV3-1 and TRBJ2-3, with D possibly TRBD1 on 5 matching bases. The V and J ends lost 2 bases and 2 bases respectively, with 14 bases between them. CDR3 length: 16 residues. Germline V gene sequence: CDR1 LGHDT, CDR2 YNNKEL (reference sequence).

This clonotype was seen a handful of times. V and J are TRBV24-1 and TRBJ2-1, with 7 bases identical to TRBD2. This CDR3 region has 16 residues. V dropped 7 bases and J dropped 5; count of bases not matched to a gene: 13. In germline, CDR1 is KGHDR, CDR2 SFDVKD. CDR3 bases: TGTGCCACCAGAAGAACGGCCGGACTAGGAGACAATGAGCAGTTCTTC. This sequence encodes CATRRTAGLGDNEQFF.

This clonotype turned up a few times. CDR3 protein: CASSSTLDQPQHF. CDR3 coding DNA: TGCGCCAGCAGCTCCACGCTGGATCAGCCCCAGCATTTT. The chain carries TRBV5-1 and TRBJ1-5; no clear D gene. CDR3 size: 13 residues. The V and J ends lost 3 bases and 5 bases respectively, with 9 bases between them. CDR1 and CDR2 (germline): SGHRS, YFSETQ.

Many counts were recorded for this clonotype. The chain carries TRBV5-1 and TRBJ2-7; a possible D gene is TRBD1 (6 bases). Germline values: CDR1 SGHRS, CDR2 YFSETQ. With 0 bases removed from V and 5 bases from J, the gap between germline ends came to 9 bases. The CDR3 consists of 13 residues. CDR3 protein: CASSLDRVDEQYF. The CDR3 DNA is TGCGCCAGCAGCTTGGACAGGGTAGACGAGCAGTACTTC. The full variable domain, with the rest looked up from reference TRBV5-1 and TRBJ2-7, is KAGVTQTPRYLIKTRGQQVTLSCSPISGHRSVSWYQQTPGQGLQFLFEYFSETQRNKGNFPGRFSGRQFSNSRSEMNVSTLELGDSALYLCASSLDRVDEQYFGPGTRLTVT.

This chain joins TRBV10-2 and TRBJ2-3; D is possibly TRBD2 (5 bases). V shed 2 bases and J shed 0 bases, with 9 bases lying between them. The CDR3 contains 15 residues. Looked up from germline, CDR1 is WSHSY and CDR2 is SAAADI. Here the CDR3 reads CASSEERTSTDTQYF. CDR3 nucleotide sequence: TGCGCCAGCAGTGAGGAGCGGACTAGCACAGATACGCAGTATTTT.

V is TRBV6-1 and J is TRBJ2-7; 8 nucleotides line up with TRBD1. The V gene's germline CDR1 is MNHNS and CDR2 SASEGT. The CDR3 totals 13 residues. Trimming cost V 1 base and J 10 bases; bases outside gene matches: 6. The CDR3 reads CASSEGTGPKQYF. CDR3 in DNA: TGTGCCAGCAGTGAAGGGACAGGGCCGAAACAGTACTTC.

The CDR3 nucleotides read TGTGCCAGCAGTTTAGCGGGGGGGCCCTATGGCTACACCTTC. Encoded protein: CASSLAGGPYGYTF. The rearrangement joins TRBV12-3 or TRBV12-4 to TRBJ1-2; maybe TRBD1 (6 bases). V dropped 0 bases and J dropped 4 bases, with 9 bases sitting between them. CDR3 size: 14 residues.

Comment on this clonotype: One junction end does not reproduce the germline sequence, and a read error may be involved. The genes are TRBV7-9 and TRBJ1-5; D is ambiguous. This CDR3 is built from 12 residues. Germline loops: CDR1 SEHNR, CDR2 FQNEAQ (reference sequence). The CDR3 spells CTSSYKNQPQHF. The CDR3 nucleotides read TGTACCAGCAGCTACAAAAATCAGCCCCAGCATTTT.

This clonotype was recorded many times. This chain links TRBV5-1 with TRBJ2-3, with 13 bases fitting TRBD2. V gave up 0 bases and J gave up 5 bases; unmatched junction bases: 6. The CDR3 has 17 amino acids. CDR1 is SGHRS, CDR2 YFSETQ, per germline. The CDR3 DNA reads TGCGCCAGCAGCTTGGCACTAGCGGGAGGGCCTCAAGATACGCAGTATTTT. It is translated as CASSLALAGGPQDTQYF.

This clonotype was recorded at least ten times. J is TRBJ2-6 and V is TRBV24-1; D not certain. Trimming shortened V by 3 bases and J by 2 bases, and 4 bases separated the two germline ends. The germline V gene has CDR1 KGHDR and CDR2 SFDVKD. The CDR3 consists of 14 residues. The CDR3 coding sequence is TGTGCCACCAGTGATCCTACTGGGGCCAACGTCCTGACTTTC. It is translated as CATSDPTGANVLTF.

In this sample, this clonotype turned up a few times. The chain combines TRBV5-1 with TRBJ2-7; tentatively, D is TRBD2 (6 bases). Trimming left V 0 bases short and J 6 bases short, with 10 bases between. Germline CDR1 reads SGHRS; CDR2 reads YFSETQ. The CDR3 is 13 residues long. The CDR3 reads CASSLEWRGEQYF. CDR3 bases: TGCGCCAGCAGCTTGGAGTGGAGGGGCGAGCAGTACTTC.